The rows below give T cell receptor beta chains drawn from one sample of a study of blood T cell repertoires in COVID-19. The assay was immunoSEQ multiplex PCR, and TCRdb's table has in-frame clones only and misses some. The sample gives roughly 160,000 clones, over 75% of which show up once; more than 9.5% is in the top ten. Sequencing used PBMCs or T cells enriched from blood (not recorded which). The origin of the receptors is a man over 45 who had recovered from COVID-19. The CDR3 runs from the conserved cysteine through the conserved F or W. The D gene is left open where the match is weak. Size values are once, few and many counts, or a class for expanded clones, and some rows have none.

>-|TRBV28|TRBD2|14|TRBJ2-1
TGTGCCAGCAGTTTCTTGAGCGGGGATAATGAGCAGTTCTTC
CASSFLSGDNEQFF
>-|TRBV9|-|15|TRBJ1-4
TGTGCCAGCAGCGCTACAGGAACAACTAATGAAAAACTGTTTTTT
CASSATGTTNEKLFF
>-|TRBV10-1|-|12|TRBJ1-5
TGCGCCAGCAGTGGTAACAATCAGCCCCAGCATTTT
CASSGNNQPQHF
>-|TRBV6-5|-|13|TRBJ1-5
TGTGCCAGCAGTTTACAGGGAAATCAGCCCCAGCATTTT
CASSLQGNQPQHF
>-|TRBV18|TRBD1|13|TRBJ2-1
TGTGCCAGCTCCCGGGACAGGGGGAATGAGCAGTTCTTC
CASSRDRGNEQFF
>-|TRBV2|TRBD1|13|TRBJ1-1
TGTGCCAGTCGACAGGGAATGAACACTGAAGCTTTCTTT
CASRQGMNTEAFF
>-|TRBV7-7|-|15|TRBJ1-4
TGTGCCAGCAGCCCCACGGGGGCAACTAATGAAAAACTGTTTTTT
CASSPTGATNEKLFF
>-|TRBV27|-|16|TRBJ2-3
TGTGCCACCGAGGGGCGGGGACCTTCTAGCACAGATACGCAGTATTTT
CATEGRGPSSTDTQYF
>-|TRBV28|TRBD2|18|TRBJ2-1
TGTGCCAGCAGTTTTGTGTCTAGCGGGAGGGCCCTCCTTGGCGAGCAGTTCTTC
CASSFVSSGRALLGEQFF
>-|TRBV18|-|13|TRBJ1-4
TGTGCCAGCTCACTCGACGGGAGGGAAAAACTGTTTTTT
CASSLDGREKLFF
>-|TRBV6-4|-|16|TRBJ2-2
TGTGCCAGCAGTGACGTCTTTCCCGCGAACACCGGGGAGCTGTTTTTT
CASSDVFPANTGELFF
>-|TRBV3-1/TRBV3-2|-|15|TRBJ2-5
TGTGCCAGCAGCCAAGATAGGTGGGAGCAAGAGACCCAGTACTTC
CASSQDRWEQETQYF
>-|TRBV19|TRBD2|15|TRBJ2-7
TGTGCCAGTAGTACCTCCGGGGGGTACCACTCCGAGCAGTACTTC
CASSTSGGYHSEQYF
>-|TRBV5-1|TRBD1|16|TRBJ1-5
TGCGCCAGCAGCTTGGAGGGACAGGGGCCCAATCAGCCCCAGCATTTT
CASSLEGQGPNQPQHF
>-|TRBV11-3|-|14|TRBJ2-5
TGTGCCAGCAGCCCCGCGGGAAACCAAGAGACCCAGTACTTC
CASSPAGNQETQYF
>-|TRBV30|TRBD1|14|TRBJ1-2
TGTGCCTGGAGCCCGCGGGACAGGGATTATGGCTACACCTTC
CAWSPRDRDYGYTF
>-|TRBV2|TRBD1|13|TRBJ1-2
TGTGCCAGCGGGAGGGACAGGTCGCATGGCTACACCTTC
CASGRDRSHGYTF
>-|TRBV11-2|-|13|TRBJ2-5
TGTGCCAGCAGCTTAGAGGTCGGAGAGACCCAGTACTTC
CASSLEVGETQYF
>-|TRBV19|TRBD2|13|TRBJ2-7
TGTGCATCTTTGGGGGGGGTCCCCTACGAGCAGTACTTC
CASLGGVPYEQYF
>-|TRBV7-8|-|16|TRBJ1-6
TGTGCCAGCAGCTTGCTTGAGGGAGGAGGTAATTCACCCCTCCACTTT
CASSLLEGGGNSPLHF
>-|TRBV3-1/TRBV3-2|-|16|TRBJ2-7
TGTGCCAGCAGCCGAAGGGGGGGAACCCAAGACTACGAGCAGTACTTC
CASSRRGGTQDYEQYF
>-|TRBV6-5|-|11|TRBJ2-5
TGTGCCACCCAACGGGGGGAGACCCAGTACTTC
CATQRGETQYF
>once|TRBV5-1|-|12|TRBJ2-2
TGCGCCAGCTCCAGGGTCACCGGGGAGCTGTTTTTT
CASSRVTGELFF
>few|TRBV7-8|-|13|TRBJ2-1
TGTGCCAGCAGCCCGGGTGGTTACAATGAGCAGTTCTTC
CASSPGGYNEQFF
>-|TRBV27|-|15|TRBJ1-4
TGTGCCAGCAAAAGGGGAAACGCGGATAATGAAAAACTGTTTTTT
CASKRGNADNEKLFF
>-|TRBV6-4|-|16|TRBJ2-3
TGTGCCAGCAGTGACTCGAAGGGGGGGCCCACAGATACGCAGTATTTT
CASSDSKGGPTDTQYF
>-|TRBV28|-|15|TRBJ2-2
TGTGCCAGCGGTCCCTGGCAGTCGAACACCGGGGAGCTGTTTTTT
CASGPWQSNTGELFF
>-|TRBV15|-|16|TRBJ2-7
TGTGCCACCAGCAGAGGCTCTTCAGGGTTGGGCCACGAGCAGTACTTC
CATSRGSSGLGHEQYF
>-|TRBV24-1|-|16|TRBJ1-4
TGTGCCACCAGTGACGGGGACACCTCTGGAGATGAAAAACTGTTTTTT
CATSDGDTSGDEKLFF
>-|TRBV3-1/TRBV3-2|-|13|TRBJ1-1
TGTGCCAGCAGCCTAGCGCCAAACACTGAAGCTTTCTTT
CASSLAPNTEAFF
>-|TRBV5-8|TRBD1|16|TRBJ1-3
TGTGCCAGCAGCTTGTTGGGACAGGTTTCCGGAAACACCATATATTTT
CASSLLGQVSGNTIYF
>once|TRBV6-5|-|11|TRBJ2-7
TGTGCCAGCAGAGCAGGGTTAGAGCAGTACTTC
CASRAGLEQYF
>-|TRBV5-4|TRBD1|14|TRBJ2-1
TGTGCCAGCAGCGGAAGGACAGGGGCCAATGAGCAGTTCTTC
CASSGRTGANEQFF
>-|TRBV20-1|TRBD2|10|TRBJ2-4
TGCAGTGCTGGGAGGGACATTCAGTACTTC
CSAGRDIQYF
>-|TRBV3-1/TRBV3-2|TRBD2|15|TRBJ2-3
TGTGCCAGCAGCCAGAGGACTAGCGGCACAGATACGCAGTATTTT
CASSQRTSGTDTQYF
>-|TRBV19|-|17|TRBJ2-1
TGTGCCAGTAGTATGACGACCTTAGGAACGGGGTACAATGAGCAGTTCTTC
CASSMTTLGTGYNEQFF
>-|TRBV7-3|TRBD1|14|TRBJ1-4
TGTGCCAGCAGGGTCGCGCCGGGACAGGGGCGGCTGTTTTTT
CASRVAPGQGRLFF
>-|TRBV5-1|-|19|TRBJ2-4
TGCGCCAGCAGCTTGGCCGGGGATGGAACAGTGGGGAGGAAAAACATTCAGTACTTC
CASSLAGDGTVGRKNIQYF
>few|TRBV13|-|13|TRBJ1-4
TGTGCCAGCAGCCGAAACGGGGGAGAAAAACTGTTTTTT
CASSRNGGEKLFF
>-|TRBV28|TRBD2|12|TRBJ2-7
TGTGCCACCGGCGGGGGTCTCTACGAGCAGTACTTC
CATGGGLYEQYF
>-|TRBV5-1|TRBD2|17|TRBJ2-5
TGCGCCAGCAGCGTTCACCCGGGACTAGCGGGTCAAGAGACCCAGTACTTC
CASSVHPGLAGQETQYF
>-|TRBV9|TRBD1|16|TRBJ1-2
TGTGCCAGCAGCGACCCGGCTGGGACAGTCAACTATGGCTACACCTTC
CASSDPAGTVNYGYTF
>-|TRBV19|-|12|TRBJ1-2
TGTGCCAGTAGTATTGGGCTTAATGGCTACACCTTC
CASSIGLNGYTF
>-|TRBV7-9|-|15|TRBJ1-1
TGTGCCAGCAGCTCCCGAGCTGCTATGAACACTGAAGCTTTCTTT
CASSSRAAMNTEAFF
>-|TRBV28|TRBD2|16|TRBJ2-7
TGTGCCAGCAGTTTAACGGGACTAGCGGTTTCCTACGAGCAGTACTTC
CASSLTGLAVSYEQYF
>-|TRBV5-4|-|16|TRBJ1-5
TGTGCCAGCAGCTTGTACGAGGGATTGGACAATCAGCCCCAGCATTTT
CASSLYEGLDNQPQHF
>few|TRBV24-1|TRBD2|15|TRBJ2-1
TGTGCCACCAGTGATGCCGTTAGCGGGAGGAATGAGCAGTTCTTC
CATSDAVSGRNEQFF
>-|TRBV12-3/TRBV12-4|-|13|TRBJ2-7
TGTGCCAGCACTGAGACAGGAGTTTACGAGCAGTACTTC
CASTETGVYEQYF
>-|TRBV29-1|TRBD2|13|TRBJ2-7
TGCAGCGCACAGACTAGCGGGATATACGAGCAGTACTTC
CSAQTSGIYEQYF
>once|TRBV10-1|TRBD2|17|TRBJ2-1
TGCGCCAGCAGCGGTACGCAAGGACTAGCGGCATACAATGAGCAGTTCTTC
CASSGTQGLAAYNEQFF
>few|TRBV28|-|15|TRBJ1-5
TGTGCCACCATTAATGGGGGGGGGCAGGGTCAGCCCCAGCATTTT
CATINGGGQGQPQHF
>few|TRBV24-1|TRBD1|16|TRBJ1-4
TGTGCCACCAGTGATTGTTGGACAGGGGGCAGGGGAAAACTGTTTTTT
CATSDCWTGGRGKLFF
>-|TRBV5-1|TRBD2|16|TRBJ2-5
TGCGCCAGCAGCTTGCTGGCGGGGGGTCCCGAAGAGACCCAGTACTTC
CASSLLAGGPEETQYF
>-|TRBV6-5|TRBD1|15|TRBJ1-5
TGTGCCAGCAGGGGGCAACAGGGGGCATGGCAGCCCCAGCATTTT
CASRGQQGAWQPQHF
>once|TRBV30|-|13|TRBJ2-3
TGTGCCTGGAGTTTCGGAGGGACAGATACGCAGTATTTT
CAWSFGGTDTQYF